Listed below are T cell receptor beta chains from one sample, sequenced in a study of the immune and genomic landscape of osteosarcoma. Clones were read by immunoSEQ multiplex PCR, and TCRdb kept only the in-frame ones, dropping some. The sample has about 2,800 clones; approximately 78% are singletons. Sequencing input: metastatic tumor tissue from the lung. Source of these receptors: a woman aged 18-29 years with osteosarcoma. Each CDR3 is given with its conserved first and last residue. D genes are given only for firm matches. Size tells how often a clone was seen (once, few, many) or the class of an expanded clone, and some rows leave it out.

abundance	d_gene	v_gene	j_gene	CDR3aa	CDR3nt
large	-	TRBV7-9	TRBJ2-1	CASSSAELSYNEQFF	TGTGCCAGCAGCTCGGCAGAGCTCTCCTACAATGAGCAGTTCTTC
-	TRBD2	TRBV7-3	TRBJ2-1	CASSPHSGGANEQFF	TGTGCCAGCAGCCCCCATAGCGGGGGGGCCAATGAGCAGTTCTTC
few	-	TRBV20-1	TRBJ2-2	CSASYGGGLFF	TGCAGTGCTAGTTACGGGGGCGGGCTGTTTTTT
-	-	TRBV18	TRBJ2-3	CASSPLFAGGTDTQYF	TGTGCCAGCTCACCACTGTTCGCAGGGGGCACAGATACGCAGTATTTT
-	-	TRBV4-3	TRBJ1-2	CASSQEASAAVNYGYTF	TGCGCCAGCAGCCAAGAGGCCAGCGCCGCAGTTAACTATGGCTACACCTTC
few	-	TRBV18	TRBJ1-2	CASSPPDYRASYGYTF	TGTGCCAGCTCACCACCCGACTACAGGGCTTCCTATGGCTACACCTTC
-	-	TRBV5-1	TRBJ1-2	CASSLEGAGYTF	TGCGCCAGCAGCTTGGAGGGTGCTGGCTACACCTTC
few	-	TRBV7-9	TRBJ1-2	CASSLGEGSNYGYTF	TGTGCCAGCAGCTTAGGGGAGGGTTCGAACTATGGCTACACCTTC
-	TRBD1	TRBV27	TRBJ1-6	CASSIRGGANSPLHF	TGTGCCAGCAGTATCAGGGGGGGAGCTAATTCACCCCTCCACTTT
-	-	TRBV19	TRBJ1-1	CASSISFEAFF	TGTGCCAGTAGTATCAGCTTTGAAGCTTTCTTT
-	-	TRBV6-5	TRBJ1-2	CASSYSGQEGLYGYTF	TGTGCCAGCAGTTACTCTGGGCAGGAAGGTCTCTATGGCTACACCTTC
-	-	TRBV19	TRBJ1-5	CASTTSAGLGSNQPQHF	TGTGCCAGTACCACCTCGGCGGGTCTGGGGAGCAATCAGCCCCAGCATTTT
-	TRBD2	TRBV30	TRBJ2-2	CAWDPGLAATGELFF	TGTGCCTGGGACCCGGGACTAGCGGCCACCGGGGAGCTGTTTTTT
few	-	TRBV9	TRBJ1-1	CASSVSRDTPTEAFF	TGTGCCAGCAGCGTGAGTCGGGACACCCCCACTGAAGCTTTCTTT
-	-	TRBV10-3	TRBJ1-6	CAISESTPTDSPLHF	TGTGCCATCAGTGAGTCTACACCCACGGATTCACCCCTCCACTTT
once	-	TRBV6-5	TRBJ2-2	CASSYSRGANTGELFF	TGTGCCAGCAGTTACTCCAGGGGGGCGAACACCGGGGAGCTGTTTTTT
-	-	TRBV9	TRBJ1-6	CASSVAGNNSPLHF	TGTGCCAGCAGCGTAGCAGGGAATAATTCACCCCTCCACTTT
-	TRBD1	TRBV9	TRBJ2-3	CASRQGGRGSTDTQYF	TGTGCCAGCAGACAGGGGGGACGGGGAAGCACAGATACGCAGTATTTT
-	-	TRBV9	TRBJ2-1	CASTRKAREGGEQFF	TGTGCCAGCACTCGGAAGGCCAGGGAAGGAGGTGAGCAGTTCTTC
-	-	TRBV6-4	TRBJ2-2	CASSAGGLTGELFF	TGTGCCAGCAGTGCGGGGGGCCTTACCGGGGAGCTGTTTTTT
once	-	TRBV18	TRBJ1-2	CASSPREDYGYTF	TGTGCCAGCTCTCCGCGGGAGGACTATGGCTACACCTTC
-	TRBD2	TRBV11-2	TRBJ2-4	CASSFSGVAKNIQYF	TGTGCCAGCAGCTTTAGCGGGGTAGCTAAAAACATTCAGTACTTC
few	TRBD1	TRBV18	TRBJ1-2	CASSPNRGNYGYTF	TGTGCCAGCTCACCCAACAGGGGAAACTATGGCTACACCTTC
few	TRBD1	TRBV5-1	TRBJ1-1	CASSLDRGQEAFF	TGCGCCAGCAGCTTGGACAGGGGGCAGGAAGCTTTCTTT
-	TRBD1	TRBV6-1	TRBJ1-1	CASTLGGDVDTEAFF	TGTGCCAGCACCCTAGGGGGCGATGTGGACACTGAAGCTTTCTTT
-	TRBD2	TRBV11-1	TRBJ2-5	CASSLIAGGGETQYF	TGTGCCAGCAGCTTGATAGCGGGGGGTGGAGAGACCCAGTACTTC
-	-	TRBV29-1	TRBJ1-4	CSVGSGVEKLFF	TGCAGCGTTGGGAGTGGGGTTGAAAAACTGTTTTTT
-	-	TRBV19	TRBJ2-5	CASSIRGRPLETQYF	TGTGCCAGTAGTATCCGGGGGCGGCCCCTAGAGACCCAGTACTTC
-	-	TRBV10-3	TRBJ1-5	CAIRSGDGSNQPQHF	TGTGCCATCAGGTCCGGGGACGGGAGCAATCAGCCCCAGCATTTT
-	TRBD2	TRBV6-1	TRBJ2-1	CASRSGGADEQFF	TGTGCCAGCAGAAGCGGGGGGGCCGATGAGCAGTTCTTC
-	-	TRBV18	TRBJ1-2	CASSVYRGNYGYTF	TGTGCCAGCTCCGTCTATCGGGGGAACTATGGCTACACCTTC
-	-	TRBV25-1	TRBJ2-3	CASSEWDSFSTQYF	TGTGCCAGCAGTGAATGGGACTCCTTTTCGACGCAGTATTTT
-	-	TRBV5-1	TRBJ1-6	CASSSLGSSPLHF	TGCGCCAGCAGCTCTCTTGGTAGTTCACCCCTCCACTTT
-	TRBD1	TRBV30	TRBJ1-6	CAWSATTGASYNSPLHF	TGTGCCTGGAGTGCAACGACAGGGGCCTCCTATAATTCACCCCTCCACTTT
few	TRBD1	TRBV5-6	TRBJ2-3	CASSLWDRDGDTQYF	TGTGCCAGCAGCTTGTGGGACAGGGATGGAGATACGCAGTATTTT
-	-	TRBV5-1	TRBJ2-5	CASSTAGQETQYF	TGCGCCAGCAGCACAGCGGGCCAAGAGACCCAGTACTTC
-	-	TRBV7-2	TRBJ2-1	CASSSIGFGQGYSNEQFF	TGTGCCAGCAGCTCAATTGGCTTTGGGCAGGGATACTCCAATGAGCAGTTCTTC
once	TRBD1	TRBV5-4	TRBJ2-1	CASSSADRGINEQFF	TGTGCCAGCAGCTCAGCGGACAGGGGAATCAATGAGCAGTTCTTC
-	-	TRBV10-3	TRBJ2-1	CAIRTDAYNEQFF	TGTGCCATCAGGACGGATGCCTACAATGAGCAGTTCTTC
once	TRBD1	TRBV10-3	TRBJ2-3	CAITGGGDTQYF	TGTGCCATCACAGGGGGCGGAGATACGCAGTATTTT
-	-	TRBV4-1	TRBJ1-2	CASSQDSSFLGGYTF	TGCGCCAGCAGCCAAGATAGCAGTTTCCTCGGTGGCTACACCTTC
-	-	TRBV27	TRBJ1-1	CASSPDAGYGDTEAFF	TGTGCCAGCAGTCCTGACGCAGGGTATGGCGACACTGAAGCTTTCTTT
-	-	TRBV6-1	TRBJ1-2	CASSLWTVAATF	TGTGCCAGCAGCCTCTGGACAGTCGCCGCCACCTTC
-	-	TRBV11-2	TRBJ1-4	CASRRGGSLATNEKLFF	TGTGCCAGCCGGCGTGGGGGTAGTTTAGCAACTAATGAAAAACTGTTTTTT
-	-	TRBV7-9	TRBJ1-1	CASSGGAGFTEAFF	TGTGCCAGCAGTGGGGGAGCAGGGTTCACTGAAGCTTTCTTT
-	-	TRBV7-2	TRBJ1-6	CASSLLSQGNSPLHF	TGTGCCAGCAGCTTATTATCACAGGGTAATTCACCCCTCCACTTT
-	TRBD1	TRBV6-4	TRBJ2-2	CASSGDSYTGELFF	TGTGCCAGCAGTGGGGACAGCTACACCGGGGAGCTGTTTTTT
-	TRBD1	TRBV19	TRBJ1-1	CASSPGQGRVNTEAFF	TGTGCCAGTAGTCCAGGACAGGGGAGGGTGAACACTGAAGCTTTCTTT
-	-	TRBV6-1	TRBJ1-2	CASRANVDANYGYTF	TGTGCCAGCAGGGCGAACGTGGACGCTAACTATGGCTACACCTTC
-	-	TRBV7-3	TRBJ2-2	CASSPDTYTGELFF	TGTGCCAGCAGCCCGGACACCTACACCGGGGAGCTGTTTTTT
-	-	TRBV11-2	TRBJ2-7	CASSLGRYEQYF	TGTGCCAGCAGCTTGGGGAGGTACGAGCAGTACTTC
-	-	TRBV12-1	TRBJ1-2	CASSSPREFHYGYTF	TGTGCCAGCAGCTCCCCAAGGGAGTTCCACTATGGCTACACCTTC
-	TRBD1	TRBV4-3	TRBJ1-2	CASSQDWGTGRNYGYTF	TGCGCCAGCAGCCAAGATTGGGGGACAGGCCGGAACTATGGCTACACCTTC
-	-	TRBV19	TRBJ2-7	CASSIGQRREQYF	TGTGCCAGTAGTATAGGACAGAGAAGAGAGCAGTACTTC
-	TRBD1	TRBV5-1	TRBJ1-2	CASSLERTGRDGYTF	TGCGCCAGCAGCTTGGAAAGGACAGGGAGGGATGGCTACACCTTC
-	TRBD1	TRBV5-1	TRBJ1-2	CASSPGGLGQGLYGYTF	TGCGCCAGCAGCCCAGGCGGCCTAGGACAGGGGCTATATGGCTACACCTTC
-	-	TRBV2	TRBJ2-7	CASSGLGQKLYEQYF	TGTGCCAGCAGCGGACTAGGACAGAAACTCTACGAGCAGTACTTC
-	-	TRBV7-7	TRBJ2-1	CASSEDRSSYNEQFF	TGTGCCAGCAGCGAAGACCGAAGCTCCTACAATGAGCAGTTCTTC
-	-	TRBV21-1	TRBJ2-1	CAKKIRASGGARDEQFF	TGTGCCAAGAAAATAAGAGCGAGCGGGGGGGCAAGAGATGAGCAGTTCTTC
-	-	TRBV7-2	TRBJ1-1	CASSLSSQGNTEAFF	TGTGCCAGCAGCTTATCAAGTCAGGGTAACACTGAAGCTTTCTTT